The 10 T cell receptor delta chains reported below all come from one sample, sequenced in a study of delta chains in infants with herpesvirus infections. Gamma-chain- and delta-chain-specific primers converted PBMC RNA into TCR cDNA. TCRdb reprocessed the RT-PCR reads through CATT. The data show about 630 delta-chain clones, 2.5% to 3% seen once. The sample in question was peripheral blood, obtained at time point 3 of longitudinal follow-up. The receptors originated from a human donor who was a Ugandan infant, either HIV-exposed or HIV-unexposed (not recorded which).

In regard to this clone: This likely stems from a read error, as it lies one base from a far larger clone. The V call is TRDV2, the J call TRDJ2; TRDD3 is a possible D gene (6 bases). CDR1 GEAIGNYY and CDR2 EKD come from the germline V gene. The CDR3 runs to 13 residues. V shed 3 bases and J shed 4 bases, with 8 bases lying between them. CDR3 sequence (DNA): TGTGCCTGTGACCCCTGGGGGACAGCACAACTCTTCTTT. Protein sequence: CACDPWGTAQLFF.

A note on this clone: TCRdb's entry gives the protein of a much larger clone, which mismatches this DNA's translation at residue 16, likely from a read error; the protein reported here is translated from the DNA. The chain has TRDV1 and TRDJ1; 7 bases match TRDD3. The germline V gene has CDR1 TSWWSYY and CDR2 QGS. V lost 1 base, J lost 3 bases, and 23 bases stayed unmatched. This CDR3 comprises 21 residues. CDR3 region: CALGEPPVTGVYSLYPDKLIF. For the CDR3, the DNA is TGTGCTCTTGGGGAACCCCCCGTTACTGGGGTCTATAGCCTTTACCCCGATAAACTCATCTTT.

Worth noting for this clone: Just one base apart from a much larger clone, this may be a read error. The chain uses TRDV1 and TRDJ1, with D possibly being TRDD3 (6 bases). Germline CDR1 is TSWWSYY and CDR2 is QGS. The germline V and J ends were trimmed by 4 bases and 6 bases, with 12 bases remaining between them. The CDR3 is 13 amino acids. The CDR3 DNA sequence: TGTGCTCTTGGGGCCGGATACCCCAATAAACTCATCTTT. Its protein product is CALGAGYPNKLIF.

The V and J genes are TRDV2 and TRDJ3; D is undetermined. Trimming took off 1 base at V and 0 bases at J, with 9 bases between the two ends. The CDR3 is made up of 17 amino acids. The germline V gene has CDR1 GEAIGNYY and CDR2 EKD. The DNA for the CDR3 is TGTGCCTGTGACACTCCCCAGGACTCCTGGGACACCCGACAGATGTTTTTC. This codes for CACDTPQDSWDTRQMFF.

By share, this clone counts as large. The same CDR3 is also encoded by other DNA sequences in this sample. The chain links TRDV1 to TRDJ1; D gene uncertain. The germline V gene encodes CDR1 TSWWSYY and CDR2 QGS. Between the trimmed V and J ends, which lost 5 bases and 1 base, there was a span of 14 bases. This CDR3 is built from 15 residues. The CDR3 loop reads CALGWFIGGTDKLIF. DNA for the CDR3: TGTGCTCTTGGGTGGTTCATTGGAGGCACCGATAAACTCATCTTT.

This sequence joins TRDV2 and TRDJ1; the match to TRDD3 covers 11 bases. TCRdb supplies no J gene; here it was assigned by aligning the nucleotide sequence to germline. V was clipped by 1 base and J by 4 bases; unmatched bases: 10. The CDR3 runs to 17 residues. The germline gives CDR1 GEAIGNYY, CDR2 EKD. CDR3 nucleotide sequence: TGTGCCTGTGACACGTGTACTGGGGGATATTGGAGCGATAAACTCATCTTT. Translating gives CACDTCTGGYWSDKLIF.

By share of the sample, this clone is large. This chain uses TRDV1 with TRDJ1, with TRDD3 as a possible D gene (10 bases). Trimming left V 1 base short and J 3 bases short, with 36 bases between. This CDR3 spans 23 amino acids. Germline-derived CDR1 and CDR2 are TSWWSYY and QGS. CDR3 in amino acids: CALGEPYRPRPSYGGYASDKLIF. In DNA, the CDR3 is TGTGCTCTTGGGGAACCCTATCGTCCCCGGCCTTCCTACGGGGGATACGCGTCCGATAAACTCATCTTT.

As to this clone: Given a much more abundant clone one base away, this may be a read error. This chain uses TRDV1 with TRDJ1; 10 nucleotides agree with TRDD3. Germline V gene data show CDR1 as TSWWSYY and CDR2 as QGS. J lost 9 bases, V lost 5 bases, and 12 bases had no gene match. The CDR3 consists of 15 residues. DNA of the CDR3: TGTGCTCTTGGGAACCCCTTCGGGGGGATACGCGAACTCATCTTT. This codes for CALGNPFGGIRELIF.

On this clone itself: A much larger clone lies one base from this, so it may be a read error. The same CDR3 also results from other DNA sequences found in this sample. The chain employs TRDV1 and TRDJ3; D is unresolved. The germline V gene has CDR1 TSWWSYY and CDR2 QGS. Trimming took 0 bases from V and 7 from J, leaving 13 bases between them. The CDR3 runs to 17 residues. The CDR3 here is CALGELLATSDTRQMFF. CDR3 coding DNA: TGTGCTCTTGGGGAACTTCTCGCAACATCTGACACCCGACAGATGTTTTTC.

This clone was detected only a few times. A far larger clone is just one base off, so this is likely a read error. The rearrangement joins TRDV1 to TRDJ4; no firm D call. V dropped 0 bases and J dropped 2 bases, with 4 bases sitting between them. The CDR3 sequence is 12 residues long. CDR1 is TSWWSYY, CDR2 QGS, per germline. The chain's CDR3 is CALGELTRPLIF. CDR3 bases: TGTGCTCTTGGGGAACTAACAAGACCCCTGATCTTT.